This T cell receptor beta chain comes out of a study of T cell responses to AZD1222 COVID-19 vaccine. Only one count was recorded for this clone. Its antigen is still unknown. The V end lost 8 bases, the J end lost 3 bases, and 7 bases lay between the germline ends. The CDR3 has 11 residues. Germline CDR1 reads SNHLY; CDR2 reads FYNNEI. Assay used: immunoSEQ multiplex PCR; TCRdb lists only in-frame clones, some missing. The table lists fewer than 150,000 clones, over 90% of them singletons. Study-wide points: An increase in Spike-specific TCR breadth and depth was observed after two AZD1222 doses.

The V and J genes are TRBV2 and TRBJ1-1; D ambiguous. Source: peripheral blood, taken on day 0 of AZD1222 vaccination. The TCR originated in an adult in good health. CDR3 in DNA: TGTGCCAGCGGAGAATACACTGAAGCTTTCTTT. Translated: CASGEYTEAFF.